The 25 T cell receptor beta chains below were found in one sample sequenced in a study of CD8+ T cells in alopecia areata. RNA was isolated and reverse transcribed to cDNA, the sequencing template. Profiling relied on immunoSEQ multiplex PCR, and the TCRdb table lists in-frame clones only, not all of them. The sample holds 110,000 to 150,000 clones; about three fifths are singletons and the top ten take roughly 6.7%. The sample in question was CD4+ T cells sorted from blood, obtained at week 0. The receptors shown here come from a human donor with alopecia areata.

The chain combines TRBV7-9 with TRBJ1-2; possible D gene TRBD1, 5 bases. CDR1 is SEHNR and CDR2 is FQNEAQ in the germline V gene (reference sequence). The CDR3 loop spans 12 amino acids. The V end was cut by 10 bases, the J end by 6 bases, with 15 bases between. Here the CDR3 reads CATTPEGHGYTF. The DNA of the CDR3 is TGTGCCACCACCCCCGAGGGGCATGGCTACACCTTC.

The chain carries TRBV29-1 and TRBJ1-1; no clear D gene. Germline V gives CDR1 SQVTM, CDR2 ANQGSEA. The length of the CDR3 is 14 residues. Trimming left V 2 bases short and J 0 bases short, with 10 bases between. The CDR3 spells CSVELRALNTEAFF. CDR3 DNA sequence: TGCAGCGTTGAACTACGGGCCTTGAACACTGAAGCTTTCTTT.

V and J are TRBV29-1 and TRBJ2-5; D is undetermined. The CDR3 has 13 amino acids. Trimming left V 6 bases short and J 7 bases short, with 18 bases between. Per the germline V gene, CDR1 is SQVTM and CDR2 is ANQGSEA. The CDR3 reads CSVDPAPRGTQYF. The CDR3, as DNA: TGCAGCGTCGATCCGGCACCCCGCGGGACCCAGTACTTC.

The chain joins TRBV30 to TRBJ1-5; no clear D. Trimming stripped 8 bases from V and 0 bases from J, with 11 bases between. Germline V CDR1 and CDR2: GTSNPN, SVGIG (reference sequence). The CDR3 contains 13 residues. The CDR3 bases are TGTGCCGGCCCTCGAGGTAGCAATCAGCCCCAGCATTTT. This sequence encodes CAGPRGSNQPQHF.

As to this clone: Additional DNA sequences in this sample encode the identical CDR3. The gene calls are TRBV29-1 and TRBJ1-1, with D unclear. The CDR3 extends over 13 amino acids. Trimming stripped 4 bases from V and 0 bases from J, with 9 bases between. Germline assignment: CDR1 SQVTM and CDR2 ANQGSEA. CDR3 region: CSVGRRLNTEAFF. CDR3 DNA sequence: TGCAGCGTTGGAAGACGACTGAACACTGAAGCTTTCTTT.

The rearrangement uses TRBV30 and TRBJ2-3; 9 bases line up with TRBD2. CDR1 is GTSNPN and CDR2 is SVGIG in the germline V gene (reference sequence). The CDR3 is 12 residues long. Germline trimming cut 3 bases from V and 6 bases from J; bases unmatched to any gene: 1. For the CDR3, the DNA is TGTGCCTGGAGAACTAGCGGGGATACGCAGTATTTT. Its protein product is CAWRTSGDTQYF.

The J gene is TRBJ2-5, the V gene TRBV5-1; TRBD2 matches 9 bases. Germline V gives CDR1 SGHRS, CDR2 YFSETQ. Trimming at V came to 4 bases and at J to 1 base, leaving 2 bases not matched to a gene. CDR3 size: 14 residues. In DNA, the CDR3 is TGCGCCAGCAGCCTACTAGCGGGCCAAGAGACCCAGTACTTC. It translates to CASSLLAGQETQYF.

This sequence joins TRBV2 and TRBJ2-4; 7 bases line up with TRBD1. The CDR3 spans 16 residues. The V gene's germline CDR1 is SNHLY and CDR2 FYNNEI. J was trimmed by 1 base and V by 8 bases; bases with no gene match: 11. The CDR3 region is CASRTDRDTAKNIQYF. In DNA form, the CDR3 reads TGTGCCAGCCGGACAGACAGGGACACGGCCAAAAACATTCAGTACTTC.

The rearrangement uses TRBV11-2 and TRBJ2-5; D is possibly TRBD1 or TRBD2 (5 bases each). This CDR3 is built from 13 residues. Trimming removed 2 bases from V and 2 bases from J, with 6 bases in between. Looked up from germline, CDR1 is SGHAT and CDR2 is FQNNGV. CDR3 in amino acids: CASSLWGQETQYF. DNA for the CDR3: TGTGCCAGCAGCTTATGGGGGCAAGAGACCCAGTACTTC. Full variable domain (outside the CDR3, taken from reference TRBV11-2 and TRBJ2-5): EAGVAQSPRYKIIEKRQSVAFWCNPISGHATLYWYQQILGQGPKLLIQFQNNGVVDDSQLPKDRFSAERLKGVDSTLKIQPAKLEDSAVYLCASSLWGQETQYFGPGTRLLVL.

This chain uses TRBV30 with TRBJ1-3; D is uncertain. Germline CDR1 GTSNPN, CDR2 SVGIG (reference sequence). This CDR3 is built from 11 residues. V lost 5 bases, J lost 3 bases, and 5 bases lay in between. CDR3 in DNA: TGTGCCTGGGACGTTGGAAACACCATATATTTT. This encodes CAWDVGNTIYF.

This clone was seen only once. The chain joins TRBV7-9 to TRBJ1-1, with a possible D match to TRBD1 (5 bases). Germline values: CDR1 SEHNR, CDR2 FQNEAQ (reference sequence). V was clipped by 4 bases and J by 4 bases, with 13 bases between them. CDR3 length: 14 amino acids. The CDR3 protein is CASSWDSGATEAFF. In DNA form, the CDR3 reads TGTGCCAGCAGCTGGGACTCGGGAGCCACTGAAGCTTTCTTT.

This clone was recorded a few times. Other DNA sequences within the sample encode an identical CDR3. The rearrangement links TRBV7-9 to TRBJ2-5; no clear D. The CDR3 runs to 11 residues. In germline, CDR1 is SEHNR, CDR2 FQNEAQ (reference sequence). The V end lost 4 bases, the J end lost 5 bases, and 5 bases lay between the germline ends. Written as DNA, the CDR3 is TGTGCCAGCAGCTCTGGGGAGACCCAGTACTTC. This sequence encodes CASSSGETQYF.

The chain couples TRBV7-6 to TRBJ2-7; 9 nucleotides agree with TRBD1. Germline trimming cut 3 bases from V and 5 bases from J; bases unmatched to any gene: 5. Germline assignment: CDR1 SGHVS and CDR2 FNYEAQ. This CDR3 is 14 amino acids long. CDR3 bases: TGTGCCAGCAGCTTTGAGGACAGGGGTCACGAGCAGTACTTC. Its protein is CASSFEDRGHEQYF.

The chain is built from TRBV11-2 and TRBJ2-7; possibly TRBD1 for D (6 bases). Between the trimmed V and J ends, which lost 5 bases and 3 bases, there was a span of 20 bases. The V gene's germline CDR1 is SGHAT and CDR2 FQNNGV. The CDR3 is made up of 16 amino acids. Here the CDR3 reads CASSQWSGAGVYEQYF. The CDR3 DNA reads as TGTGCCAGCAGCCAGTGGTCCGGTGCAGGGGTCTACGAGCAGTACTTC.

The gene calls are TRBV29-1 and TRBJ2-1, with D unclear. The germline V and J ends were trimmed by 5 bases and 5 bases, with 4 bases remaining between them. Germline loops: CDR1 SQVTM, CDR2 ANQGSEA. This CDR3 is built from 10 residues. This chain's CDR3 is CSVTNNEQFF. In DNA form, the CDR3 reads TGCAGCGTTACAAACAATGAGCAGTTCTTC.

This clone was seen more than once but under ten times. CDR3 bases: TGTGCCATCAGAGATAGCGGATTCTACTACAATGAGCAGTTCTTC. Its protein is CAIRDSGFYYNEQFF. The V gene is TRBV10-3, the J gene TRBJ2-1, with a tentative D call TRBD2 (6 bases). The V end was cut by 6 bases, the J end by 3 bases, with 15 bases between. This CDR3 contains 15 residues. Germline V gene lookup returns CDR1 ENHRY and CDR2 SYGVKD.

This rearrangement joins TRBV4-1 to TRBJ2-5; D unresolved. This CDR3 spans 15 amino acids. CDR1 MGHRA and CDR2 YSYEKL come from the germline V gene. Deletions cut 2 bases from V and 1 base from J, with 11 bases between. The DNA of the CDR3 is TGCGCCAGCAGCCAACACGCTACAGTCCAAGAGACCCAGTACTTC. As protein: CASSQHATVQETQYF.

The chain has TRBV6-5 and TRBJ1-1, with D hard to call. CDR1 is MNHEY, CDR2 SVGAGI, per germline. This CDR3 contains 16 residues. V was shortened by 0 bases and J by 1 base, with 12 bases between the two germline ends. The DNA for the CDR3 is TGTGCCAGCAGTTACTCTTGGGCCAGATCGAACACTGAAGCTTTCTTT. Translation: CASSYSWARSNTEAFF.

The chain joins TRBV7-9 to TRBJ2-7; 8 bases are a match to TRBD2. The CDR3 spans 14 residues. CDR1 SEHNR and CDR2 FQNEAQ come from the germline V gene (reference sequence). The ends lost 3 bases at V and 3 bases at J; junction bases unmatched: 4. The chain's CDR3 is CASSFSGVFYEQYF. As DNA, the CDR3 is TGTGCCAGCAGCTTTAGCGGGGTGTTCTACGAGCAGTACTTC.

The chain has TRBV11-3 and TRBJ2-5; 15 bases map to TRBD2. Germline V gene sequence: CDR1 SGHNT, CDR2 YENEEA. CDR3 length: 15 residues. The V segment lost 4 bases and the J segment 4 bases; nucleotides outside the gene matches: 1. CDR3 DNA: TGTGCCAGCAGCTCGGGACTAGCGGGGGGAGAGACCCAGTACTTC. Translating gives CASSSGLAGGETQYF.

This clone came up once. Mismatch with germline at one junction end may stem from a read error. The rearrangement links TRBV2 to TRBJ2-1; D is possibly TRBD2 (6 bases). The CDR3 extends over 11 amino acids. Germline loops: CDR1 SNHLY, CDR2 FYNNEI. CDR3 sequence (DNA): TGTGCCAGCAGTGATGGGAGGAACTCGATCTTC. Its protein product is CASSDGRNSIF.

The rearrangement links TRBV6-5 to TRBJ2-7, with D tentatively TRBD1 (6 bases). The CDR3 spans 16 residues. Germline V gives CDR1 MNHEY, CDR2 SVGAGI. V was trimmed by 0 bases and J by 2 bases, leaving 14 bases between them. The CDR3 nucleotides read TGTGCCAGCAGTTACTCCGGACAGCCCTCGCCCTACGAGCAGTACTTC. It codes for CASSYSGQPSPYEQYF.

This chain connects TRBV6-6 to TRBJ2-3, with 7 nucleotides matching TRBD2. This CDR3 has 16 amino acids. The germline gives CDR1 MNHNY, CDR2 SVGAGI (reference sequence). Germline trimming cut 2 bases from V and 1 base from J; bases unmatched to any gene: 6. The DNA for the CDR3 is TGTGCCAGCAGTTACCGGCCCCGGGAGGGCACAGATACGCAGTATTTT. It codes for CASSYRPREGTDTQYF.

V and J are TRBV7-2 and TRBJ1-6, with D unresolved. V dropped 6 bases and J dropped 5 bases, with 5 bases sitting between them. CDR1 and CDR2 from the germline V gene are SGHTA and FQGNSA. The CDR3 consists of 12 residues. As DNA, the CDR3 is TGTGCCAGCAGGAAAGATAATTCACCCCTCCACTTT. Its translation is CASRKDNSPLHF.

The chain links TRBV29-1 to TRBJ2-1; TRBD1 agrees at 12 bases. This CDR3 region has 13 residues. The germline gives CDR1 SQVTM, CDR2 ANQGSEA. The junction had 5 bases not matched to a gene; V was cut back by 4 bases and J by 10 bases. CDR3 DNA: TGCAGCGTTGGGGGGACAGGGGGCAGGGAGCAGTTCTTC. It encodes CSVGGTGGREQFF.